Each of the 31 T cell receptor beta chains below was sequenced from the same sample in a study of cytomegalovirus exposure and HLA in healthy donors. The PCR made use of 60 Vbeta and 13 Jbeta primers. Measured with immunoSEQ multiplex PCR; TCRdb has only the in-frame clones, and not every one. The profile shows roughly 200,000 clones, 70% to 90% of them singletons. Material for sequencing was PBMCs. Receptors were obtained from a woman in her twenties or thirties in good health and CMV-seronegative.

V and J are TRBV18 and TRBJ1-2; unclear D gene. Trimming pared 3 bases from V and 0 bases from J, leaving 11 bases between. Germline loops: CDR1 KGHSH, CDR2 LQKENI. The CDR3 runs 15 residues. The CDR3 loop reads CASSPVNYPNYGYTF. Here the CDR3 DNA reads TGTGCCAGCTCACCCGTTAACTATCCTAACTATGGCTACACCTTC.

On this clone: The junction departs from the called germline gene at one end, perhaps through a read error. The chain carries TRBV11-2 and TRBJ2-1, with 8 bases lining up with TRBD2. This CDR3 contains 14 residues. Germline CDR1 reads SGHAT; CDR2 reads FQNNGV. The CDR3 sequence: CASSLSAGGSEKFF. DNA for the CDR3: TGTGCCAGCAGCTTGTCGGCGGGAGGATCTGAGAAGTTCTTC.

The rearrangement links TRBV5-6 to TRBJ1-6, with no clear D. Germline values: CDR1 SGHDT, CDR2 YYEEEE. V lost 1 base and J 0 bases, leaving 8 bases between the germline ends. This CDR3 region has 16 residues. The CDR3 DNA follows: TGTGCCAGCAGCTTGTTTCTCAGCTCCTATAATTCACCCCTCCACTTT. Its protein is CASSLFLSSYNSPLHF. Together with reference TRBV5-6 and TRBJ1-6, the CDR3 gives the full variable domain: DAGVTQSPTHLIKTRGQQVTLRCSPKSGHDTVSWYQQALGQGPQFIFQYYEEEERQRGNFPDRFSGHQFPNYSSELNVNALLLGDSALYLCASSLFLSSYNSPLHFGNGTRLTVT.

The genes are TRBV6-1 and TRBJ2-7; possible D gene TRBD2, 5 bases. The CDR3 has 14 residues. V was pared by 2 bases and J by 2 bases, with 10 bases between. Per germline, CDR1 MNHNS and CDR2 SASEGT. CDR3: CASSEPRRPYEQYF. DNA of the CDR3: TGTGCCAGCAGTGAACCCCGGAGGCCCTACGAGCAGTACTTC.

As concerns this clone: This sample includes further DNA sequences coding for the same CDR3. The CDR3 spells CASRRTEYNEQFF. The CDR3 bases are TGTGCCAGCAGGAGGACAGAATACAATGAGCAGTTCTTC. This rearrangement joins TRBV28 to TRBJ2-1, with TRBD1 as a possible D gene (6 bases). This CDR3 is built from 13 residues. CDR1 is MDHEN, CDR2 SYDVKM, per germline. The V end lost 6 bases, the J end lost 4 bases, and 10 bases lay between the germline ends.

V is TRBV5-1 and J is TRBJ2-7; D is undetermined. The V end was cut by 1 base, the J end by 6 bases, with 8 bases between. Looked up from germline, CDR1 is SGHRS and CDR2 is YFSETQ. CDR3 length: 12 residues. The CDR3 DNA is TGCGCCAGCAGCTTGTTAGCCTCCGAGCAGTACTTC. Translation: CASSLLASEQYF.

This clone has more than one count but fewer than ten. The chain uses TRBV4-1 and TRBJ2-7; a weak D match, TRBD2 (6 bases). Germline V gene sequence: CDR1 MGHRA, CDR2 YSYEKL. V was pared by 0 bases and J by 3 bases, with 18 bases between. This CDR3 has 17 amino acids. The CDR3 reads CASSQDPRDPGDYEQYF. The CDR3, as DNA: TGCGCCAGCAGCCAAGATCCAAGAGACCCGGGGGACTACGAGCAGTACTTC.

The chain's CDR3 is CASSNSGRRYSEQFF. The CDR3 DNA is TGTGCCAGCAGCAATAGCGGGAGGCGTTATTCTGAGCAGTTCTTC. The rearrangement uses TRBV5-6 and TRBJ2-1; 10 bases fit TRBD2. This CDR3 is 15 amino acids long. The junction had 10 bases not matched to a gene; V was cut back by 4 bases and J by 9 bases. Germline CDR1 SGHDT, CDR2 YYEEEE.

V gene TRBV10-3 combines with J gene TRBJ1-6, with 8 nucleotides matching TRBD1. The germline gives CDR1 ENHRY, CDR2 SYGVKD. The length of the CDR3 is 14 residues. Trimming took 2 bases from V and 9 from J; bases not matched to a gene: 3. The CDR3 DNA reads TGTGCCATCAGTGAGCAGGGGGCAGCTTCACCCCTCCACTTT. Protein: CAISEQGAASPLHF.

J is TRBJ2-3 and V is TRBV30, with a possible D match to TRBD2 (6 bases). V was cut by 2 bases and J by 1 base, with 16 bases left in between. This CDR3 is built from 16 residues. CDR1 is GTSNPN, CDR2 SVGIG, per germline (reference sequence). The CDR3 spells CAWSYPGGSGTDTQYF. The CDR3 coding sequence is TGTGCCTGGAGTTACCCCGGAGGGTCTGGCACAGATACGCAGTATTTT.

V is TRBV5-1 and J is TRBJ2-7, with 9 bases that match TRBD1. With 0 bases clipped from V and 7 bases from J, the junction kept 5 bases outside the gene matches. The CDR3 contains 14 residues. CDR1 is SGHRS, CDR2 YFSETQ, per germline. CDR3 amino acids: CASSLGQGVQEQYF. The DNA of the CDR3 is TGCGCCAGCAGCTTGGGACAGGGGGTTCAAGAGCAGTACTTC.

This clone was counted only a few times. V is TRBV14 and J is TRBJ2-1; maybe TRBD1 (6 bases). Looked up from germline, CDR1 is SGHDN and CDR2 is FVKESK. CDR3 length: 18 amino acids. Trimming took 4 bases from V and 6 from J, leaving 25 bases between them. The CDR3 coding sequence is TGTGCCAGCAGCCGGAGACAAGCCGACAGGACCCATGGCAATGAGCAGTTCTTC. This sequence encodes CASSRRQADRTHGNEQFF.

In DNA, the CDR3 is TGTGCCAGCAGCCGAGGGCCCCGGGGTAGCAATCAGCCCCAGCATTTT. As protein: CASSRGPRGSNQPQHF. V gene TRBV5-4 combines with J gene TRBJ1-5; D unclear. The V end lost 4 bases, the J end lost 0 bases, and 14 bases lay between the germline ends. Germline CDR1 SGHNT, CDR2 YYREEE (reference sequence). CDR3 size: 16 residues.

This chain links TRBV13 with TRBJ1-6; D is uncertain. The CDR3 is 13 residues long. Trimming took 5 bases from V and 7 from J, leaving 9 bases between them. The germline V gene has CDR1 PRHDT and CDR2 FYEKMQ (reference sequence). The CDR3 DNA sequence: TGTGCCAGCAGCCAAACCCGGAATTCACCCCTCCACTTT. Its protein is CASSQTRNSPLHF.

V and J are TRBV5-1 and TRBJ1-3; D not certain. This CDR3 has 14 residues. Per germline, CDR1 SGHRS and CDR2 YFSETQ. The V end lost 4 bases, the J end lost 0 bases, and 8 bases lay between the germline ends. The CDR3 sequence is CASSDGASGNTIYF. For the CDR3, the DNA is TGCGCCAGCAGCGACGGAGCCTCTGGAAACACCATATATTTT.

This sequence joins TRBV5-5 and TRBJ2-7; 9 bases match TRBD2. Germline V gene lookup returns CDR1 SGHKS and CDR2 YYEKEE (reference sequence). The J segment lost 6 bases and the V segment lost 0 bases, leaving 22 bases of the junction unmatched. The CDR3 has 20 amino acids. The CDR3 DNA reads TGTGCCAGCAGCTTGGCGAGGTCGGGGGGTGTTGGCGGGAGGGCCGCCGAGCAGTACTTC. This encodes CASSLARSGGVGGRAAEQYF.

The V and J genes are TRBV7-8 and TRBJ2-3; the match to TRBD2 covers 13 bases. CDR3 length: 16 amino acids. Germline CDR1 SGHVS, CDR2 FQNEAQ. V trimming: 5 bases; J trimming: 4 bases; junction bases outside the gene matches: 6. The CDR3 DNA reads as TGTGCCAGCAGCGCCACTAGCGGGAGGGGTGCAGATACGCAGTATTTT. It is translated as CASSATSGRGADTQYF.

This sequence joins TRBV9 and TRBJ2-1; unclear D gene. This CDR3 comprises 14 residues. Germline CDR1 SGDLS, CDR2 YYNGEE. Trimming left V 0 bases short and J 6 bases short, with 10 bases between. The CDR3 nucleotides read TGTGCCAGCAGCGTAGGCAAGGAGACCAATGAGCAGTTCTTC. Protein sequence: CASSVGKETNEQFF.

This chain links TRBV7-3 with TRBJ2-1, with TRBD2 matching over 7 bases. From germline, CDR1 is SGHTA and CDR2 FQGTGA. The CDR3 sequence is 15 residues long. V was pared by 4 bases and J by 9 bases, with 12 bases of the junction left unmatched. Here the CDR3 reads CASSSTLAPGGEQFF. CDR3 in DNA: TGTGCCAGCAGCTCTACACTAGCGCCCGGTGGTGAGCAGTTCTTC.

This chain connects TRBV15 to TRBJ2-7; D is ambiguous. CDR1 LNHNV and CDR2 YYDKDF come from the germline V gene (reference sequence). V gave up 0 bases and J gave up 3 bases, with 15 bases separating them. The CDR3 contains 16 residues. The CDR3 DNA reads TGTGCCACCAGCAGAGATTTGGGCACGATCTACTACGAGCAGTACTTC. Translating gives CATSRDLGTIYYEQYF.

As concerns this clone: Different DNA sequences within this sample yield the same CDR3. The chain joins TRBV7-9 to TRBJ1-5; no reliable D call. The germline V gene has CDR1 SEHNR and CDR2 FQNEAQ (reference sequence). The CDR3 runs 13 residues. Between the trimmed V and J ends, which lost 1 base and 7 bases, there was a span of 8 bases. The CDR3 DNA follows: TGTGCCAGCAGCTTAGACCCCGGGCAGCCCCAGCATTTT. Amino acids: CASSLDPGQPQHF. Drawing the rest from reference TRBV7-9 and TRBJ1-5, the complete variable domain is DTGVSQNPRHKITKRGQNVTFRCDPISEHNRLYWYRQTLGQGPEFLTYFQNEAQLEKSRLLSDRFSAERPKGSFSTLEIQRTEQGDSAMYLCASSLDPGQPQHFGDGTRLSIL.

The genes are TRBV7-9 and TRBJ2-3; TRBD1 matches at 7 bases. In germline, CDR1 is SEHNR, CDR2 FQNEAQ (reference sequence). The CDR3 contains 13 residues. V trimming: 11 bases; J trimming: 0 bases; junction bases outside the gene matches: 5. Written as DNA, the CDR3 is TGTGCCGGGCGACAGGGTAGCACAGATACGCAGTATTTT. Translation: CAGRQGSTDTQYF.

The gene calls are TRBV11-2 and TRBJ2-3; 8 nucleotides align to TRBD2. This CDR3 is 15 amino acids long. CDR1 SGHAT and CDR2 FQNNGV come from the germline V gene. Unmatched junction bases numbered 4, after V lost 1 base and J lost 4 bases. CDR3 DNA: TGTGCCAGCAGCTTAGCGGGGGGGCAGGCAGATACGCAGTATTTT. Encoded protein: CASSLAGGQADTQYF.

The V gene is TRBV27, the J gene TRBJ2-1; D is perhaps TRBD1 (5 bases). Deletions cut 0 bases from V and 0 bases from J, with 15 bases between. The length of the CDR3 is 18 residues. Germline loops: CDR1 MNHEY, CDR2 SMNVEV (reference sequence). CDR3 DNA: TGTGCCAGCAGTTTATCGGACCCAGGGATAAGCTCCTACAATGAGCAGTTCTTC. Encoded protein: CASSLSDPGISSYNEQFF.

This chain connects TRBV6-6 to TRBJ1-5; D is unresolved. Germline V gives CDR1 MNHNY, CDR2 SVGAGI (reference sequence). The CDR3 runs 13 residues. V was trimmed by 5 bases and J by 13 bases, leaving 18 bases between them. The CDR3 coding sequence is TGTGCCAGCAGTCCCCCGGCAGGCCCCTCTCAGCATTTT. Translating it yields CASSPPAGPSQHF.

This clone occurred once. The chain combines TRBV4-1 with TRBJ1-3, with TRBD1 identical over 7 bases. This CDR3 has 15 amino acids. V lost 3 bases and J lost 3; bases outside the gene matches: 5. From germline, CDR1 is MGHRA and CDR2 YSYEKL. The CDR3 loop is CASSQRTGGGNTIYF. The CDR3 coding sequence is TGCGCCAGCAGCCAGAGGACAGGAGGTGGAAACACCATATATTTT.

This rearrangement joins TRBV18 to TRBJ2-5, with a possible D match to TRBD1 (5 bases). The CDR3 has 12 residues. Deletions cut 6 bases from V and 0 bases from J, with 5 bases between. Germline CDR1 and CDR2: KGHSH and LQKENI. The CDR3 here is CASSDNQETQYF. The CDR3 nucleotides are TGTGCCAGCTCGGACAACCAAGAGACCCAGTACTTC.

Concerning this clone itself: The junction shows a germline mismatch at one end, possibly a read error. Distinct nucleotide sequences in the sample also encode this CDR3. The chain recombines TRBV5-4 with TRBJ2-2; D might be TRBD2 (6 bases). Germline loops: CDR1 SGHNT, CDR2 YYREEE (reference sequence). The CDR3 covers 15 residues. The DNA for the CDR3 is TGTGCCAGCAGCTTTGGAGGGAGCACGGGCGGGGAGTTGTTTTTT. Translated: CASSFGGSTGGELFF.

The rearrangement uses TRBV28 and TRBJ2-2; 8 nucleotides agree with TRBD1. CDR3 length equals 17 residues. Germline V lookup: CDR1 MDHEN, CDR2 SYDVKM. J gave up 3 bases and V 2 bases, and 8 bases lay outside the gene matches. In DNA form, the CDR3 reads TGTGCCAGCAGTTTAGTACAACAGGGGGGCGACACCGGGGAGCTGTTTTTT. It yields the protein CASSLVQQGGDTGELFF. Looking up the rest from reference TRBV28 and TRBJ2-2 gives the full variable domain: DVKVTQSSRYLVKRTGEKVFLECVQDMDHENMFWYRQDPGLGLRLIYFSYDVKMKEKGDIPEGYSVSREKKERFSLILESASTNQTSMYLCASSLVQQGGDTGELFFGEGSRLTVL.

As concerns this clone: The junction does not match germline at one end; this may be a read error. CDR3 sequence reads: CSSSLVGGGEQYF. CDR3 DNA sequence: TGTTCCAGCAGCTTAGTTGGAGGCGGCGAGCAGTACTTC. The chain uses TRBV7-9 and TRBJ2-7, with a tentative D call TRBD2 (5 bases). CDR1 and CDR2 (germline): SEHNR, FQNEAQ (reference sequence). This CDR3 comprises 13 residues.

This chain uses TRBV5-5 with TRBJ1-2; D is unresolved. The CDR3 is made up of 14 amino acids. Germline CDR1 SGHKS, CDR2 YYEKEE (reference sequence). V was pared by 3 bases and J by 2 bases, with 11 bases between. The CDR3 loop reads CASSSGGRNYGYTF. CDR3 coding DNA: TGTGCCAGCAGCTCCGGAGGACGGAACTATGGCTACACCTTC.